The clone carrying this T cell receptor beta chain was counted only a few times. Its antigen is unknown. These data come from a study of cytomegalovirus exposure and HLA in healthy donors. Study details: It was reported in a later analysis that the same platform had been used for the roughly 130 validation repertoires as for the roughly 670 first-cohort repertoires. Regarding the study as a whole: Rare sequences made up most TCRs, while some public TCRs were found in many donors. Altogether, around 160 TCR beta chains were recorded as cytomegalovirus-associated.

Sequencing used immunoSEQ multiplex PCR; TCRdb keeps in-frame clones, though not all of them. The repertoire has around 300,000 clones, 70% to 90% of them found once; the top ten carry roughly 1%. There are 16 residues in the CDR3. After removal of 5 bases from V and 0 bases from J, the junction contained 9 bases not matched to a gene. The germline gives CDR1 SGHAT, CDR2 FQNNGV. This clonotype originated in a woman aged 18 to 35 in good health and CMV-seronegative. V is TRBV11-2 and J is TRBJ2-7; TRBD1 agrees at 8 bases. The material sequenced was PBMCs. The CDR3 sequence: CASSPPGQESSYEQYF. The CDR3 DNA follows: TGTGCCAGCAGCCCCCCGGGACAGGAGAGCTCCTACGAGCAGTACTTC.